The T cell receptor beta chain described here comes from a study of T cell responses to AZD1222 COVID-19 vaccine. Using immunoSEQ multiplex PCR, the repertoire was profiled, and TCRdb retains in-frame clones only, with some absent. The sample records about 160,000 clones, around 94% being singletons. Study-level results: No repertoire was sampled before or during the peak T cell response, only after it. Possibly, clonal diversity was underestimated; donors were largely white British and included more females. Compared with day 0, the breadth and depth of the Spike-specific TCR repertoire rose significantly after two doses of AZD1222. There were vaccine-associated CD4 TCRs across spike, dominant at 160-218 and 743-854.

V was clipped by 8 bases and J by 5 bases, with 18 bases between them. This CDR3 contains 13 residues. Germline V gene sequence: CDR1 GTSNPN, CDR2 SVGIG (reference sequence). In the case of this clone: What it binds is unknown.

The clonotype originates from an adult in good health. This chain uses TRBV30 with TRBJ2-5; tentative D call: TRBD2 (5 bases). Specimen: peripheral blood, collected on day 0 of AZD1222 vaccination. CDR3 amino acids: CAGRTKSGETQYF. The CDR3 bases are TGTGCCGGCAGAACGAAATCGGGGGAGACCCAGTACTTC.